The 30 T cell receptor beta chains presented below share a single source sample, sequenced in a study of shared clonotypes between healthy human individuals. Using immunoSEQ multiplex PCR, the repertoire was profiled, and TCRdb retains in-frame clones only, with some absent. The table has about 520,000 clones, 81% seen once. Sample: PBMCs. The receptors here all came from a middle-aged woman in good health. Some clones in this sample may be carry-over from other donors' samples.

This clone was detected only a few times. V is TRBV4-2 and J is TRBJ1-2, with D hard to call. V was clipped by 0 bases and J by 0 bases, with 17 bases between them. CDR1 is LGHNA and CDR2 is YNFKEQ in the germline V gene. CDR3 length: 18 residues. CDR3 region: CASSQEGGRPRSNYGYTF. The CDR3 DNA reads TGTGCCAGCAGCCAAGAGGGAGGACGGCCCCGGTCTAACTATGGCTACACCTTC.

The V and J genes are TRBV4-1 and TRBJ1-4; D is ambiguous. V lost 1 base to trimming and J lost 0 bases, with 3 bases between them. The germline V gene has CDR1 MGHRA and CDR2 YSYEKL. The CDR3 is 14 residues long. As DNA, the CDR3 is TGCGCCAGCAGCCAAGTAACAACTAATGAAAAACTGTTTTTT. Translation: CASSQVTTNEKLFF.

V gene TRBV18 combines with J gene TRBJ2-5, with 11 bases identical to TRBD1. The J segment lost 8 bases and the V segment lost 4 bases, leaving 3 bases of the junction unmatched. CDR1 is KGHSH, CDR2 LQKENI, per germline. The CDR3 contains 13 residues. CDR3 DNA sequence: TGTGCCAGCTCACGGGACAGGGGGTCAACCCAGTACTTC. It specifies CASSRDRGSTQYF.

This clone was counted ten times or more. Other DNA sequences from this sample encode an identical CDR3 as well. The V and J genes are TRBV30 and TRBJ1-1; D is perhaps TRBD1 (6 bases). The V gene's germline CDR1 is GTSNPN and CDR2 SVGIG (reference sequence). The CDR3 runs to 12 residues. V shed 5 bases and J shed 6 bases, with 13 bases lying between them. The DNA for the CDR3 is TGTGCCTGGGGCGGGGGGCGGTCTGAAGCTTTCTTT. Translation: CAWGGGRSEAFF.

The chain uses TRBV7-2 and TRBJ2-7; 8 positions match TRBD2. J was trimmed by 3 bases and V by 5 bases; bases with no gene match: 12. The germline CDR1 and CDR2 sequences are SGHTA and FQGNSA. The CDR3 extends over 16 amino acids. The CDR3 sequence is CASSTRKAGAGYEQYF. The CDR3 coding sequence is TGTGCCAGCAGCACTCGGAAAGCGGGAGCCGGCTACGAGCAGTACTTC.

This clone was observed a handful of times. This chain uses TRBV29-1 with TRBJ1-1, with TRBD1 matching over 7 bases. The CDR3 has 14 amino acids. Trimming removed 8 bases from V and 1 base from J; junction bases left unmatched: 10. The germline gives CDR1 SQVTM, CDR2 ANQGSEA. DNA for the CDR3: TGCAGCTACACCAGGGGGGCGGAGAACACTGAAGCTTTCTTT. The encoded protein is CSYTRGAENTEAFF.

As regards this clone: With only one base between it and a far larger clone, this is likely a read error. The chain uses TRBV6-1 and TRBJ2-7; D might be TRBD2 (6 bases). CDR3 length: 15 residues. The V end was cut by 4 bases, the J end by 2 bases, with 15 bases between. The V gene's germline CDR1 is MNHNS and CDR2 SASEGT. The CDR3 reads CASSGRLAQPYEQYF. CDR3 bases: TGTGCCAGCAGTGGACGGCTAGCGCAGCCCTACGAGCAGTACTTC.

The chain joins TRBV7-9 to TRBJ2-1, with 7 bases aligning to TRBD2. The CDR3 sequence is 15 residues long. V was clipped by 2 bases and J by 15 bases; unmatched bases: 16. Germline CDR1 is SEHNR and CDR2 is FQNEAQ (reference sequence). The CDR3 nucleotides read TGTGCCAGCAGCTTATGGGGTAATGCGGGAGTGGGGCTGTTCTTC. Translation: CASSLWGNAGVGLFF.

The chain carries TRBV11-3 and TRBJ2-7, with a weak D call TRBD2 (6 bases). CDR1 and CDR2 from the germline V gene are SGHNT and YENEEA. Trimming took 6 bases from V and 7 from J, leaving 19 bases between them. The CDR3 is made up of 14 amino acids. The CDR3 is CASSHGLRGEEQYF. CDR3 nucleotides: TGTGCCAGCAGTCACGGACTACGTGGTGAGGAGCAGTACTTC.

The rearrangement joins TRBV18 to TRBJ2-5; no firm D call. The J call is in doubt because the DNA end fits TRBJ2-7 better. Germline lookup yields CDR1 KGHSH and CDR2 LQKENI. There are 14 residues in the CDR3. The CDR3 spells CASSSLSKGYEQYF. The CDR3 nucleotides are TGTGCCAGCTCTTCTCTAAGCAAGGGCTACGAGCAGTACTTC.

V and J are TRBV27 and TRBJ2-7; D possibly corresponds to TRBD2 (6 bases). CDR3 size: 15 residues. The germline CDR1 and CDR2 sequences are MNHEY and SMNVEV (reference sequence). Trimming removed 3 bases at V and 0 bases at J, with 12 bases between. The CDR3 region is CASSFWAGSSYEQYF. In nucleotides, the CDR3 is TGTGCCAGCAGTTTTTGGGCGGGGAGCTCCTACGAGCAGTACTTC.

This chain's CDR3 is CASSEARQQASYEQYF. CDR3 nucleotide sequence: TGTGCCAGCAGTGAAGCGCGACAGCAAGCCTCCTACGAGCAGTACTTC. V gene TRBV6-1 combines with J gene TRBJ2-7, with D perhaps TRBD1 (5 bases). Trimming left V 0 bases short and J 0 bases short, with 12 bases between. Germline V gene lookup returns CDR1 MNHNS and CDR2 SASEGT. The CDR3 runs to 16 residues.

This clone was picked up a small number of times. Other DNA sequences from this sample encode an identical CDR3 as well. The CDR3 bases are TGTGCCAGCAGTGAATGGGGAGAGCAGTACTTC. Residues: CASSEWGEQYF. The chain combines TRBV6-1 with TRBJ2-7; no reliable D call. In germline, CDR1 is MNHNS, CDR2 SASEGT. This CDR3 region has 11 residues. V dropped 2 bases and J dropped 7 bases, with 6 bases sitting between them.

This clone has a single count. The chain combines TRBV28 with TRBJ2-2, with D hard to call. CDR1 and CDR2 from the germline V gene are MDHEN and SYDVKM. V was shortened by 6 bases and J by 4 bases, with 15 bases between the two germline ends. This CDR3 has 15 residues. CDR3 DNA: TGTGCCAGCAGCCGAGCACCGATCGGCACCGGGGAGCTGTTTTTT. Translated: CASSRAPIGTGELFF. The full variable domain, in which reference TRBV28 and TRBJ2-2 provide the parts outside the CDR3, is DVKVTQSSRYLVKRTGEKVFLECVQDMDHENMFWYRQDPGLGLRLIYFSYDVKMKEKGDIPEGYSVSREKKERFSLILESASTNQTSMYLCASSRAPIGTGELFFGEGSRLTVL.

The table lists this clone with a few counts. V is TRBV25-1 and J is TRBJ1-1; perhaps TRBD1 as D (6 bases). The CDR3 is 13 amino acids. V was pared by 7 bases and J by 7 bases, with 16 bases between. From germline, CDR1 is MGHDK and CDR2 SYGVNS. CDR3 DNA: TGTGCCAGCACCCCCCTGGGGGCAGGTGAAGCTTTCTTT. It is translated as CASTPLGAGEAFF.

Details on this clone: A read error is the likely source, as a far larger clone sits one nucleotide away. V gene TRBV4-3 combines with J gene TRBJ2-5, with a tentative D call TRBD2 (6 bases). The CDR3 sequence is 14 residues long. Germline CDR1 and CDR2: LGHNA and YSLEER. The DNA of the CDR3 is TGCGCCGGCAGCACCCAACTAGAGGCGGAGGGCCAGTACTTC. Amino acid sequence: CAGSTQLEAEGQYF.

The chain employs TRBV4-3 and TRBJ2-6, with D tentatively TRBD2 (6 bases). Germline V gives CDR1 LGHNA, CDR2 YSLEER. This CDR3 contains 19 residues. The V end lost 2 bases, the J end lost 2 bases, and 19 bases lay between the germline ends. As DNA, the CDR3 is TGCGCCAGCAGCCAACAACCGGGGACCGGACTACCTGGGGCCAACGTCCTGACTTTC. Translated, it gives CASSQQPGTGLPGANVLTF.

This clone was recorded once. The J gene is TRBJ1-4, the V gene TRBV25-1; D may be TRBD1 (6 bases). V gave up 3 bases and J gave up 8 bases, with 13 bases separating them. The CDR3 extends over 14 amino acids. CDR1 and CDR2 from the germline V gene are MGHDK and SYGVNS. The chain's CDR3 is CASSDFQGREKLFF. DNA of the CDR3: TGTGCCAGCAGTGATTTCCAGGGGAGAGAAAAACTGTTTTTT.

This clone was seen just once. This chain uses TRBV4-1 with TRBJ1-3; TRBD1 matches at 7 bases. The V gene's germline CDR1 is MGHRA and CDR2 YSYEKL. There are 15 residues in the CDR3. V was clipped by 2 bases and J by 0 bases; unmatched bases: 1. In nucleotides, the CDR3 is TGCGCCAGCAGCCAACAGGGGGTCTCTGGAAACACCATATATTTT. Translated: CASSQQGVSGNTIYF.

This chain joins TRBV5-1 and TRBJ2-7; 7 nucleotides match TRBD2. The trim removed 4 bases at V and 3 bases at J, leaving 10 bases unmatched. Germline CDR1 reads SGHRS; CDR2 reads YFSETQ. The CDR3 length is 15 residues. CDR3 sequence: CASSPLAGDVYEQYF. CDR3 bases: TGCGCCAGCAGCCCTTTGGCGGGAGACGTCTACGAGCAGTACTTC.

This sequence joins TRBV6-1 and TRBJ2-7, with 11 bases identical to TRBD1. J gave up 6 bases and V 5 bases, and 9 bases lay outside the gene matches. Germline CDR1 is MNHNS and CDR2 is SASEGT. The CDR3 spans 15 residues. The CDR3 sequence is CASSTRDRGFGEQYF. The CDR3 DNA follows: TGTGCCAGCAGTACCCGGGACAGGGGGTTCGGCGAGCAGTACTTC.

This rearrangement joins TRBV19 to TRBJ2-3; D is perhaps TRBD1 or TRBD2 (6 bases each). Per the germline V gene, CDR1 is LNHDA and CDR2 is SQIVND (reference sequence). V lost 3 bases to trimming and J lost 6 bases, with 25 bases between them. This CDR3 contains 18 residues. The CDR3, as DNA: TGTGCCAGTAGTATCGTCGGGTGGCGGGGAAGGACAGCGGATACGCAGTATTTT. Protein product: CASSIVGWRGRTADTQYF. Full variable domain (rest looked up from reference TRBV19 and TRBJ2-3): DGGITQSPKYLFRKEGQNVTLSCEQNLNHDAMYWYRQDPGQGLRLIYYSQIVNDFQKGDIAEGYSVSREKKESFPLTVTSAQKNPTAFYLCASSIVGWRGRTADTQYFGPGTRLTVL.

The rearrangement joins TRBV7-3 to TRBJ2-2; D perhaps matches TRBD1 (5 bases). The germline V gene has CDR1 SGHTA and CDR2 FQGTGA. V was cut by 1 base and J by 2 bases, with 11 bases left in between. The CDR3 extends over 16 amino acids. CDR3 DNA: TGTGCCAGCAGCTTAATGAGGACAAAAAACACCGGGGAGCTGTTTTTT. Encoded protein: CASSLMRTKNTGELFF.

This chain uses TRBV6-1 with TRBJ1-1; D possibly corresponds to TRBD1 (5 bases). The CDR3 is 14 amino acids. The V and J ends lost 2 bases and 5 bases respectively, with 12 bases between them. Germline values: CDR1 MNHNS, CDR2 SASEGT. CDR3 sequence reads: CASSERVGGTEAFF. In nucleotides, the CDR3 is TGTGCCAGCAGTGAACGAGTTGGGGGGACTGAAGCTTTCTTT.

V is TRBV7-2 and J is TRBJ2-5; maybe TRBD1 (6 bases). This CDR3 is built from 14 residues. From germline, CDR1 is SGHTA and CDR2 FQGNSA. Trimming pared 5 bases from V and 5 bases from J, leaving 15 bases between. The CDR3 protein is CASSRTAWGETQYF. As DNA, the CDR3 is TGTGCCAGCAGCAGGACAGCGTGGGGGGAGACCCAGTACTTC.

Points on this clone: A much larger clone is a single base away; this may be a read error. The V and J genes are TRBV7-2 and TRBJ2-7; TRBD2 agrees at 7 bases. Germline loops: CDR1 SGHTA, CDR2 FQGNSA. The CDR3 is 14 residues long. Trimming removed 1 base from V and 8 bases from J; junction bases left unmatched: 8. The CDR3 DNA reads TGTGCCAGCAGCTTAGGTATGCGGGAGTACAAGCAGTACTTC. It encodes CASSLGMREYKQYF.

The J gene is TRBJ1-5, the V gene TRBV7-9; D may be TRBD1 (6 bases). The CDR3 runs 14 residues. V lost 5 bases and J lost 0, with 8 bases in between. The V gene's germline CDR1 is SEHNR and CDR2 FQNEAQ (reference sequence). The CDR3 DNA sequence: TGTGCCAGCAGCGTGACAGGTAGCAATCAGCCCCAGCATTTT. Its translation is CASSVTGSNQPQHF.

V and J are TRBV6-1 and TRBJ1-1; weak D call: TRBD1 (5 bases). The V end was cut by 3 bases, the J end by 4 bases, with 6 bases between. The CDR3 sequence is 12 residues long. Per germline, CDR1 MNHNS and CDR2 SASEGT. CDR3 sequence reads: CASSEQGTEAFF. The DNA of the CDR3 is TGTGCCAGCAGTGAGCAGGGCACTGAAGCTTTCTTT.

The chain combines TRBV28 with TRBJ2-5, with 10 positions matching TRBD1. The CDR3 has 15 residues. V was pared by 6 bases and J by 3 bases, with 7 bases of the junction left unmatched. Germline V gene data show CDR1 as MDHEN and CDR2 as SYDVKM. CDR3 sequence (DNA): TGTGCCAGCAGCCGGGACAGGGGTTGGGAAGAGACCCAGTACTTC. Translating gives CASSRDRGWEETQYF.

Of note for this clone: A much larger clone sits a single nucleotide away, making a read error possible. The V call is TRBV29-1, the J call TRBJ1-3; 11 nucleotides match TRBD1. The DNA end is a closer match to TRBJ2-2, so the J assignment may be wrong. The CDR3 loop spans 14 amino acids. The germline gives CDR1 SQVTM, CDR2 ANQGSEA. Here the CDR3 DNA reads TGCAGCGTCGGGACAGGGGGGAACACCGGGGAGCTGTTTTTT. Amino acids: CSVGTGGNTGELFF.